This T cell receptor (beta chain) was found in a study of control samples from healthy donors and cancer patients. Sequenced by immunoSEQ multiplex PCR; TCRdb stores in-frame clones only, minus some. This table holds about 73,000 clones, roughly 91% found once. This CDR3 is built from 15 residues. The germline CDR1 and CDR2 sequences are MNHEY and SMNVEV (reference sequence). The ends lost 4 bases at V and 5 bases at J; junction bases unmatched: 8. The sample consisted of PBMCs. The source of this sequence is a man between 60 and 75 years old with lung cancer. V gene TRBV27 combines with J gene TRBJ1-1; 9 nucleotides line up with TRBD1. The CDR3 nucleotides are TGTGCCAGCAGTTCCATGACAGGGGGAAGGACTGAAGCTTTCTTT. Its translation is CASSSMTGGRTEAFF.